In its sample, the clone carrying this T cell receptor (beta chain) is medium-sized. BIOMED2 TRB-A/B primer pools were used in multiplex TRB PCR. MiXCR, run by TCRdb on the multiplex PCR reads, gives a single entry per CDR3 protein. Altogether more than 7,500 distinct CDR3 sequences are present, 28% being singletons, with the ten largest covering 5% to 6.5%. Each TRB amplification used about 250-550 ng of genomic DNA from blood. These data originate in a study of T and B cells in COVID-19 patients. For the study at large: Critical illness requiring mechanical ventilation or extracorporeal membrane oxygenation affected about 55% of the roughly 20 active-infection patients.

The TCR was taken from a human donor who had recovered from COVID-19. Material: blood.

CDR3 DNA sequence: TGCGCCAGCAGCTTGCAGGGTACAAGGGACACCGGGGAGCTGTTTTTT. The encoded protein is CASSLQGTRDTGELFF. The gene calls are TRBV5-1 and TRBJ2-2; D perhaps matches TRBD1 (5 bases). Germline values: CDR1 SGHRS, CDR2 YFSETQ. The CDR3 runs to 16 residues. Trimming cost V 1 base and J 3 bases, with 13 bases left between them. The whole variable domain, filled in from reference TRBV5-1 and TRBJ2-2, reads KAGVTQTPRYLIKTRGQQVTLSCSPISGHRSVSWYQQTPGQGLQFLFEYFSETQRNKGNFPGRFSGRQFSNSRSEMNVSTLELGDSALYLCASSLQGTRDTGELFFGEGSRLTVL.